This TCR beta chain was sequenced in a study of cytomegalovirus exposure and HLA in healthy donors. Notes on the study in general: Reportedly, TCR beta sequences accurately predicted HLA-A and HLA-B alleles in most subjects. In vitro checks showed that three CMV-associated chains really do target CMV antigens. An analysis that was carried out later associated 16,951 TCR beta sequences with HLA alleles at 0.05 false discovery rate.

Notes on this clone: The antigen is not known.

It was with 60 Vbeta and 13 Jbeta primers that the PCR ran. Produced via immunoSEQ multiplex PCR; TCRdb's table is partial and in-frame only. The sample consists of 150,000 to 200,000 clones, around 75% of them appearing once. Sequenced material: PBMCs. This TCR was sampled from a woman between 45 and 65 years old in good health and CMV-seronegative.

The CDR3 sequence: CASSQGLRWVPTQYF. DNA for the CDR3: TGTGCCAGCAGCCAGGGGCTGCGTTGGGTCCCAACTCAGTACTTC. V and J are TRBV13 and TRBJ2-7; D is possibly TRBD1 (6 bases). The CDR3 sequence is 15 residues long. Germline V gene lookup returns CDR1 PRHDT and CDR2 FYEKMQ (reference sequence). Between the trimmed V and J ends, which lost 5 bases and 10 bases, there was a span of 24 bases.